The next 23 T cell receptor beta chains were all read from a single sample in a study of beta chain features in type 1 diabetes. Expressed TCRB transcripts were sequenced, since all the RNA that had been isolated was reverse transcribed. Using immunoSEQ multiplex PCR, the repertoire was profiled, and TCRdb retains in-frame clones only, with some absent. The sample has fewer than 350,000 clones; roughly 21% are singletons. The sample taken for sequencing was naive CD4+ T cells from blood. The origin of the receptors is a woman under 30 in good health.

CDR3 DNA: TGCAGCGTCGGGTATAGCTCAGATACGCAGTATTTT. This translates into CSVGYSSDTQYF. The chain employs TRBV29-1 and TRBJ2-3; no clear D. The CDR3 is made up of 12 amino acids. The germline gives CDR1 SQVTM, CDR2 ANQGSEA. V shed 6 bases and J shed 4 bases, with 11 bases lying between them.

The rearrangement links TRBV9 to TRBJ2-1; 16 nucleotides align to TRBD2. This CDR3 region has 16 residues. The V gene end was trimmed by 4 bases and the J gene end by 9 bases; junction bases not matched to a gene: 7. Germline V gene sequence: CDR1 SGDLS, CDR2 YYNGEE. The CDR3 sequence is CASSLGLAGGPSEQFF. The CDR3, as DNA: TGTGCCAGCAGCTTGGGACTAGCGGGAGGGCCGAGTGAGCAGTTCTTC.

This chain joins TRBV5-1 and TRBJ1-5; D unclear. The CDR3 runs 14 residues. Trimming shortened V by 3 bases and J by 1 base, and 8 bases separated the two germline ends. CDR1 is SGHRS, CDR2 YFSETQ, per germline. CDR3 sequence reads: CASSSGASNQPQHF. The CDR3 DNA follows: TGCGCCAGCAGCTCGGGAGCGAGCAATCAGCCCCAGCATTTT.

This clone appeared a few times. V is TRBV5-1 and J is TRBJ2-1, with TRBD2 matching 9 bases. The CDR3 spans 17 residues. The V gene end was trimmed by 1 base and the J gene end by 5 bases; junction bases not matched to a gene: 10. Germline V gene sequence: CDR1 SGHRS, CDR2 YFSETQ. Here the CDR3 DNA reads TGCGCCAGCAGCTTGAAGGCTAGCGGGATTCTTCACAATGAGCAGTTCTTC. Protein product: CASSLKASGILHNEQFF.

CDR3 nucleotides: TGTGCCAGCAGTCAGGACAGGGCACAGCCCCAGCATTTT. Translation gives CASSQDRAQPQHF. The chain has TRBV6-5 and TRBJ1-5, with 8 positions matching TRBD1. The trim removed 5 bases at V and 7 bases at J, leaving 4 bases unmatched. This CDR3 contains 13 residues. Germline assignment: CDR1 MNHEY and CDR2 SVGAGI.

The chain links TRBV30 to TRBJ2-2; TRBD2 aligns across 7 bases. Trimming cost V 8 bases and J 0 bases; bases outside gene matches: 9. Germline V CDR1 and CDR2: GTSNPN, SVGIG (reference sequence). This CDR3 region has 15 residues. CDR3 DNA: TGTGCCCTTATCTCCGGGACTACGAACACCGGGGAGCTGTTTTTT. This sequence encodes CALISGTTNTGELFF.

This clone occurred a few times. CDR3 nucleotide sequence: TGTGCCAGCAGTGAAATGGCTAGCGGTTATGCGGAGCAGTTCTTC. The encoded protein is CASSEMASGYAEQFF. The chain uses TRBV25-1 and TRBJ2-1; 7 positions agree with TRBD2. Germline CDR1 and CDR2: MGHDK and SYGVNS. V lost 2 bases, J lost 10 bases, and 11 bases stayed unmatched. The CDR3 loop spans 15 amino acids. Using reference TRBV25-1 and TRBJ2-1 for the parts outside the CDR3, the full variable domain is EADIYQTPRYLVIGTGKKITLECSQTMGHDKMYWYQQDPGMELHLIHYSYGVNSTEKGDLSSESTVSRIRTEHFPLTLESARPSHTSQYLCASSEMASGYAEQFFGPGTRLTVL.

This clone was recorded a few times. The chain combines TRBV5-1 with TRBJ2-1, with 9 bases fitting TRBD1. J lost 5 bases, V lost 2 bases, and 8 bases had no gene match. Germline V CDR1 and CDR2: SGHRS, YFSETQ. CDR3 length equals 16 residues. The CDR3 region is CASSLLQGAGDNEQFF. Here the CDR3 DNA reads TGCGCCAGCAGCTTACTACAGGGGGCTGGGGACAATGAGCAGTTCTTC.

The chain carries TRBV5-1 and TRBJ1-1; D remains unclear. Between the trimmed V and J ends, which lost 0 bases and 4 bases, there was a span of 10 bases. CDR1 SGHRS and CDR2 YFSETQ come from the germline V gene. This CDR3 has 14 residues. For the CDR3, the DNA is TGCGCCAGCAGCTTGGAACCAACGAGCACTGAAGCTTTCTTT. Translating it yields CASSLEPTSTEAFF.

Note on this clone: Additional DNA sequences in this sample encode the identical CDR3. The genes are TRBV4-3 and TRBJ1-4; a possible D gene is TRBD1 (5 bases). The V end lost 1 base, the J end lost 8 bases, and 11 bases lay between the germline ends. Germline V gene lookup returns CDR1 LGHNA and CDR2 YSLEER. CDR3 length: 14 residues. CDR3 nucleotides: TGCGCCAGCAGCCAAGGGCAGGGAGGGGAAAAACTGTTTTTT. It specifies CASSQGQGGEKLFF.

The V and J genes are TRBV7-8 and TRBJ2-1, with 7 bases matching TRBD2. This CDR3 has 15 residues. The germline gives CDR1 SGHVS, CDR2 FQNEAQ. V lost 1 base to trimming and J lost 6 bases; unmatched junction nucleotides: 6. The CDR3 coding sequence is TGTGCCAGCAGCTTAGGACTAGCCGGGGTCAATGAGCAGTTCTTC. Its protein product is CASSLGLAGVNEQFF.

A note on this clone: An end of the junction differs from the germline gene, which may be a read error. The rearrangement uses TRBV7-7 and TRBJ2-5, with D perhaps TRBD2 (6 bases). The germline CDR1 and CDR2 sequences are SSHAT and FNYEAQ (reference sequence). This CDR3 comprises 13 residues. CDR3 loop: CASSATRQETQYF. The CDR3 DNA follows: TGTGCTAGCAGTGCGACTAGACAAGAGACCCAGTACTTC. Combining the CDR3 with reference TRBV7-7 and TRBJ2-5 gives the whole variable domain GAGVSQSPRYKVTKRGQDVTLRCDPISSHATLYWYQQALGQGPEFLTYFNYEAQPDKSGLPSDRFSAERPEGSISTLTIQRTEQRDSAMYRCASSATRQETQYFGPGTRLLVL.

Regarding this clone: One junction end does not reproduce the germline sequence, and a read error may be involved. The chain couples TRBV20-1 to TRBJ1-4, with D unclear. Germline CDR1 is DFQATT and CDR2 is SNEGSKA (reference sequence). The CDR3 is 11 amino acids. CDR3 protein: CSARGSGNHRF. CDR3 in DNA: TGCAGTGCTAGAGGTTCCGGTAACCACCGTTTT.

This clone was detected only a few times. The chain uses TRBV7-9 and TRBJ1-2; perhaps TRBD1 as D (6 bases). From germline, CDR1 is SEHNR and CDR2 FQNEAQ (reference sequence). Deletions cut 0 bases from V and 4 bases from J, with 15 bases between. This CDR3 comprises 16 residues. For the CDR3, the DNA is TGTGCCAGCAGCTTAGCGCAGGGGACGGAAATCTATGGCTACACCTTC. Its protein is CASSLAQGTEIYGYTF.

This sequence joins TRBV30 and TRBJ1-5, with D unclear. Between the trimmed V and J ends, which lost 2 bases and 5 bases, there was a span of 13 bases. The CDR3 is made up of 14 amino acids. Germline V CDR1 and CDR2: GTSNPN, SVGIG (reference sequence). The DNA of the CDR3 is TGTGCCTGGAGTACCCACGTGAGGGATCAGCCCCAGCATTTT. This sequence encodes CAWSTHVRDQPQHF.

V usage is TRBV4-2 and J usage is TRBJ2-1; the match to TRBD2 covers 11 bases. The CDR3 consists of 18 residues. Germline V gene data show CDR1 as LGHNA and CDR2 as YNFKEQ. Trimming removed 0 bases from V and 7 bases from J; junction bases left unmatched: 11. The CDR3 is CASSQDPTGLAVANEQFF. CDR3 coding DNA: TGTGCCAGCAGCCAAGACCCCACGGGACTAGCGGTAGCGAATGAGCAGTTCTTC.

The V call is TRBV4-1, the J call TRBJ1-1; possible D gene TRBD1, 5 bases. Germline V gene lookup returns CDR1 MGHRA and CDR2 YSYEKL. The ends were cut back, 2 bases at V and 5 bases at J, with 12 bases in the middle. CDR3 length: 14 residues. CDR3 region: CASSQPGVRTEAFF. CDR3 coding DNA: TGCGCCAGCAGCCAACCGGGGGTGCGGACTGAAGCTTTCTTT.

This clone was detected a few times. The chain couples TRBV19 to TRBJ2-1, with 7 bases aligning to TRBD1. Per the germline V gene, CDR1 is LNHDA and CDR2 is SQIVND (reference sequence). The CDR3 is 15 amino acids. The ends lost 3 bases at V and 6 bases at J; junction bases unmatched: 8. CDR3 nucleotides: TGTGCCAGTAGTATCCCCAGGGGGATTACCAATGAGCAGTTCTTC. Its protein is CASSIPRGITNEQFF.

The chain has TRBV6-5 and TRBJ1-1, with a weak D call TRBD1 (5 bases). CDR3 length: 14 amino acids. V was trimmed by 6 bases and J by 1 base, leaving 12 bases between them. Germline V lookup: CDR1 MNHEY, CDR2 SVGAGI. CDR3 residues: CASSPGLTNTEAFF. The CDR3 nucleotides read TGTGCCAGCAGCCCGGGACTGACGAACACTGAAGCTTTCTTT.

This clone came up once. The rearrangement uses TRBV7-9 and TRBJ2-5; TRBD1 matches 9 bases. CDR3 length: 14 residues. V gave up 5 bases and J gave up 4 bases; unmatched junction bases: 5. Germline CDR1 SEHNR, CDR2 FQNEAQ (reference sequence). CDR3 bases: TGTGCCAGCAGCCACACAGGGGGCGGAGAGACCCAGTACTTC. Encoded protein: CASSHTGGGETQYF. Supplemented by reference TRBV7-9 and TRBJ2-5, the full variable domain reads DTGVSQNPRHKITKRGQNVTFRCDPISEHNRLYWYRQTLGQGPEFLTYFQNEAQLEKSRLLSDRFSAERPKGSFSTLEIQRTEQGDSAMYLCASSHTGGGETQYFGPGTRLLVL.

The chain uses TRBV29-1 and TRBJ1-2, with 10 bases lining up with TRBD1. The CDR3 sequence is 11 residues long. V gave up 6 bases and J gave up 8 bases; unmatched junction bases: 3. The germline CDR1 and CDR2 sequences are SQVTM and ANQGSEA. The CDR3 spells CSVRTGGGYTF. The CDR3 DNA reads as TGCAGCGTGAGGACAGGGGGAGGCTACACCTTC.

The genes are TRBV19 and TRBJ2-7; 7 nucleotides line up with TRBD2. From germline, CDR1 is LNHDA and CDR2 SQIVND (reference sequence). This CDR3 is 15 amino acids long. Trimming at V came to 5 bases and at J to 0 bases, leaving 7 bases not matched to a gene. The CDR3 DNA reads as TGTGCCAGTAGTGTGGGACTATCCAGCTCCTACGAGCAGTACTTC. Protein product: CASSVGLSSSYEQYF.

V usage is TRBV2 and J usage is TRBJ2-7, with D unresolved. Between the trimmed V and J ends, which lost 1 base and 0 bases, there was a span of 13 bases. Germline loops: CDR1 SNHLY, CDR2 FYNNEI. The CDR3 contains 16 residues. CDR3 protein: CASSEEAVYLSYEQYF. The CDR3 coding sequence is TGTGCCAGCAGTGAAGAGGCGGTATACCTCTCCTACGAGCAGTACTTC.